This T cell receptor (beta chain) was captured in a study of Ad26.COV2.S vaccination and SARS-CoV-2 variants. Study-level results: Considerable breadth of spike-specific CD8+ and CD4+ T cell responses has reportedly been documented following vaccination. The placebo group had lower spike-specific TCR breadth than the vaccine recipients did.

CDR3 length: 15 residues. CDR1 SGHAT and CDR2 FQNNGV come from the germline V gene. The ends were cut back, 0 bases at V and 7 bases at J, with 15 bases in the middle. Details on this clone: What it binds is not known.

Treatment indicated: around 19 received Ad26.COV2.S at low or high dose, single or two shots; roughly 5 received placebo; per-sample allocation not given. On day 63 after the first injection, vaccine and placebo recipients gave samples. Expression of Wuhan-strain SARS-CoV-2 spike came from the Ad26 vector that formed the vaccine. TCRdb's copy holds only in-frame clones and misses some; the assay was immunoSEQ multiplex PCR. This table holds about 390,000 clones, 92% found once. This receptor was identified in a person between 18 and 65 years old who received the Ad26.COV2.S COVID-19 vaccine or a placebo. The specimen comprised peripheral blood, sampled in a trial of Ad26.COV2.S vaccine versus placebo. The rearrangement uses TRBV11-2 and TRBJ1-2; D is undetermined. For the CDR3, the DNA is TGTGCCAGCAGCTTAGAGGATCCGCGGCGAGGTGGCTACACCTTC. Its protein is CASSLEDPRRGGYTF. The whole variable domain, filled in from reference TRBV11-2 and TRBJ1-2, reads EAGVAQSPRYKIIEKRQSVAFWCNPISGHATLYWYQQILGQGPKLLIQFQNNGVVDDSQLPKDRFSAERLKGVDSTLKIQPAKLEDSAVYLCASSLEDPRRGGYTFGSGTRLTVV.